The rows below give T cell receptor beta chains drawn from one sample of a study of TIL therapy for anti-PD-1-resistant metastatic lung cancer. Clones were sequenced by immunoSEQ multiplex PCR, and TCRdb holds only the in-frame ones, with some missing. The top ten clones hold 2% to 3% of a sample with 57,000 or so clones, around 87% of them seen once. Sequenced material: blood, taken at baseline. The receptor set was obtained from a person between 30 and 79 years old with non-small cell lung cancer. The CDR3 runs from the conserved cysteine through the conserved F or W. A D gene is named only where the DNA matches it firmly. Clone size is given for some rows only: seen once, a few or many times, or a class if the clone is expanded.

TGTGCCAGCAGCGTAGCTCAGGGTGCTAGCACAGATACGCAGTATTTT	CASSVAQGASTDTQYF	16	.	.	TRBV9	TRBJ2-3
TGTGCCAGCAGCACCCGACAGGGGAGCGGGGAGCTGTTTTTT	CASSTRQGSGELFF	14	TRBD1	once	TRBV9	TRBJ2-2
TGTGCCAGCAGTGACTCGTCTAGCGGGGGAGTGATCACCGGGGAGCTGTTTTTT	CASSDSSSGGVITGELFF	18	TRBD2	.	TRBV6-4	TRBJ2-2
TGTGCCAGCAGTTCACCGGGACAGGGTTCCGGCTACGAGCAGTACTTC	CASSSPGQGSGYEQYF	16	TRBD1	.	TRBV28	TRBJ2-7
TGTGCCAGCCAGGAGGGTAGGGATCCCGCATTGGGGCGAATAAGCTCCTACAATGAGCAGTTCTTC	CASQEGRDPALGRISSYNEQFF	22	.	.	TRBV9	TRBJ2-1
TGTGCCAGCAGCCAAGAGTTCGGCGCGGGGAGCACAGATACGCAGTATTTT	CASSQEFGAGSTDTQYF	17	.	.	TRBV3-1/TRBV3-2	TRBJ2-3
TGTGCCAGCAGCCCTGGCCAGGCCTCCTACAATGAGCAGTTCTTC	CASSPGQASYNEQFF	15	.	.	TRBV7-3	TRBJ2-1
TGTGCCAGCAGCCAAGCACAGGGAAACACTGAAGCTTTCTTT	CASSQAQGNTEAFF	14	.	.	TRBV3-1/TRBV3-2	TRBJ1-1
TGTGCCATCAGTGGGGCTACAGCGACGAACACTGAAGCTTTCTTT	CAISGATATNTEAFF	15	.	.	TRBV10-3	TRBJ1-1
TGTGCCACCAGCAGTGGACAGCTGATTTACCAAGAGACCCAGTACTTC	CATSSGQLIYQETQYF	16	.	.	TRBV15	TRBJ2-5
TGTGCCAGTAAAGCAGCGTCTGGCTACACCTTC	CASKAASGYTF	11	.	.	TRBV19	TRBJ1-2
TGTGCCAGCCGGCGAGGACAGGTCCGGAATTCACCCCTCCACTTT	CASRRGQVRNSPLHF	15	TRBD1	few	TRBV2	TRBJ1-6
TGTGCCAGCAGCTCCGAGGATCGGGGGCGGCAGAGCTCTGGGGCCAACGTCCTGACTTTC	CASSSEDRGRQSSGANVLTF	20	.	few	TRBV7-6	TRBJ2-6
TGTGCCAGCAGTACCCACCCTGGACAGACAACTAATGAAAAACTGTTTTTT	CASSTHPGQTTNEKLFF	17	.	.	TRBV25-1	TRBJ1-4
TGCGCCAGCAGTCAATCGTATTCAGGGGCTGCGGAGAATGAGCAGTTCTTC	CASSQSYSGAAENEQFF	17	.	once	TRBV23-1	TRBJ2-1
TGTGCCAGCTCACCTTGGACAGGGCTCTCCTACAATGAGCAGTTCTTC	CASSPWTGLSYNEQFF	16	TRBD1	.	TRBV18	TRBJ2-1
TGTGCCAGCAGCCCCACAGGGGGCAATCAGCCCCAGCATTTT	CASSPTGGNQPQHF	14	TRBD1	.	TRBV7-8	TRBJ1-5
TGTGCCAGCAGCCGAGCGGGGGAAGCCTACAATGAGCAGTTCTTC	CASSRAGEAYNEQFF	15	TRBD2	.	TRBV6-6	TRBJ2-1
TGTGCCAGCTCACCACAGGTCGGGGGAGCTGGCGGCTACACCTTC	CASSPQVGGAGGYTF	15	.	.	TRBV18	TRBJ1-2
TGTGCCTGGGTTAAGGGGGGGGGAAGCACTGAAGCTTTCTTT	CAWVKGGGSTEAFF	14	.	.	TRBV30	TRBJ1-1
TGTGCCAGCAGCCTCCGGGGGGGGACAACTACTGGAAACACCATATATTTT	CASSLRGGTTTGNTIYF	17	.	.	TRBV9	TRBJ1-3
TGTGCCAGCAGCCCCCGGGACCCCACCAAGTACTTC	CASSPRDPTKYF	12	.	.	TRBV9	TRBJ2-7
TGTGCCAGCAGTTACTTAGGGGTCGGCGGGAATCAGCCCCAGCATTTT	CASSYLGVGGNQPQHF	16	.	.	TRBV6-5	TRBJ1-5
TGTGCCAGCTCACCACCGGGACAGGGGGGCACTGAAGCTTTCTTT	CASSPPGQGGTEAFF	15	TRBD1	.	TRBV18	TRBJ1-1
TGTGCCAGCTTAAGGTTGGGCGCGACTGAAGCTTTCTTT	CASLRLGATEAFF	13	.	.	TRBV6-5	TRBJ1-1
TGTGCCAGTACCCAGAGTGGGACCCACTCTGCTGATAACTATGGCTACACCTTC	CASTQSGTHSADNYGYTF	18	.	.	TRBV19	TRBJ1-2
TGTGCCAGCAGTTTAATGTTCGATGAGCAGTTCTTC	CASSLMFDEQFF	12	.	.	TRBV12-3/TRBV12-4	TRBJ2-1
TGCGCCAGCAGCTCGACCGGGACAGCTTATTCACCCCTCCACTTT	CASSSTGTAYSPLHF	15	TRBD1	.	TRBV5-1	TRBJ1-6
TGTGCCAGTAGTATAGGAGACCTAAAAGGGGAAAAACTGTTTTTT	CASSIGDLKGEKLFF	15	.	.	TRBV19	TRBJ1-4
TGTGCCAGCAGCTTAGTAGGCAGGGGCGATGAGCAGTACTTC	CASSLVGRGDEQYF	14	.	.	TRBV7-9	TRBJ2-7
TGTGCCAGCAGCCTGGGGAAGCGGGGGACCGTGGATACGCAGTATTTT	CASSLGKRGTVDTQYF	16	TRBD2	.	TRBV5-6	TRBJ2-3
TGCGCCAGCAGCTTAACTGTTCCGGGACAGGGGGCGCGCAACTATGGCTACACCTTC	CASSLTVPGQGARNYGYTF	19	TRBD1	.	TRBV5-1	TRBJ1-2
TGTGCCAGCAGCTTAGTCGGTGGGGGCTCAGATACGCAGTATTTT	CASSLVGGGSDTQYF	15	.	.	TRBV7-3	TRBJ2-3
TGTGCCAGCAGTTTATTTCCTACAGGGTCCCTGAACACTGAAGCTTTCTTT	CASSLFPTGSLNTEAFF	17	.	.	TRBV27	TRBJ1-1
TGTGCCAGCAGCCAAGTCGGTGAGACCCAGTACTTC	CASSQVGETQYF	12	.	.	TRBV14	TRBJ2-5
TGCGCCAGCAGTCCGAGGGGGGCGTCCGAGCAGTACTTC	CASSPRGASEQYF	13	.	.	TRBV4-1	TRBJ2-7
TGTGCCACCAGCAGAGCGGAGGGGGACACCATATATTTT	CATSRAEGDTIYF	13	.	.	TRBV15	TRBJ1-3
TGCGCCAGGGGGAGGCGGTATAGCAATCAGCCCCAGCATTTT	CARGRRYSNQPQHF	14	.	.	TRBV23-1	TRBJ1-5